Listed here are 10 T cell receptor beta chains from one sample, sequenced in a study of blood T cell repertoires in COVID-19. Profiled with immunoSEQ multiplex PCR; TCRdb holds only in-frame clones, not every one. The sample has about 110,000 clones, about 85% seen once. Sequences were obtained from peripheral blood. All receptors come from an older woman with acute or convalescent COVID-19.

The gene calls are TRBV4-2 and TRBJ2-1; D is unresolved. The CDR3 spans 13 residues. V was clipped by 7 bases and J by 12 bases, with 19 bases between them. The germline CDR1 and CDR2 sequences are LGHNA and YNFKEQ. The CDR3 region has the DNA TGTGCCAGCAAAGGCGACACTCTCCCTGGGCAGTTCTTC. Translated, it gives CASKGDTLPGQFF.

V is TRBV6-5 and J is TRBJ2-1, with D maybe TRBD1 (5 bases). The germline CDR1 and CDR2 sequences are MNHEY and SVGAGI. The V end was cut by 0 bases, the J end by 5 bases, with 8 bases between. This CDR3 comprises 14 residues. The CDR3 here is CASSYSPGNNEQFF. The CDR3, as DNA: TGTGCCAGCAGTTACTCACCAGGGAACAATGAGCAGTTCTTC.

J is TRBJ2-6 and V is TRBV6-5; D may be TRBD1 (5 bases). The germline V gene encodes CDR1 MNHEY and CDR2 SVGAGI. CDR3 length: 14 amino acids. The V gene lost 5 bases and the J gene lost 10 bases, with 15 bases spanning the gap. The CDR3 coding sequence is TGTGCCAGCAGTAACCGACAGTTTACGAACGTCCTGACTTTC. Encoded protein: CASSNRQFTNVLTF.

This clone was recorded once. The genes are TRBV5-1 and TRBJ2-3; a possible D gene is TRBD1 (5 bases). Germline assignment: CDR1 SGHRS and CDR2 YFSETQ. The CDR3 totals 14 residues. Trimming took 0 bases from V and 1 from J, leaving 6 bases between them. Here the CDR3 reads CASSLEQGTDTQYF. The CDR3 region has the DNA TGCGCCAGCAGCTTGGAACAGGGCACAGATACGCAGTATTTT.

The chain links TRBV3-1 (or the pseudogene TRBV3-2) to TRBJ1-2, with D tentatively TRBD1 (5 bases). This CDR3 has 14 residues. Germline CDR1 is LGHDT and CDR2 is YNNKEL (reference sequence). Between the trimmed V and J ends, which lost 3 bases and 7 bases, there was a span of 15 bases. The CDR3 reads CASSQAGAGSGYTF. In nucleotides, the CDR3 is TGTGCCAGCAGCCAGGCCGGGGCCGGGAGTGGCTACACCTTC.

The chain recombines TRBV6-5 with TRBJ1-2; 11 bases match TRBD1. V lost 4 bases, J lost 5 bases, and 3 bases stayed unmatched. The CDR3 loop spans 14 amino acids. Per the germline V gene, CDR1 is MNHEY and CDR2 is SVGAGI. CDR3 residues: CASSWDRGVYGYTF. CDR3 bases: TGTGCCAGCAGTTGGGACAGGGGGGTATATGGCTACACCTTC.

This chain links TRBV11-2 with TRBJ2-3, with D unresolved. CDR1 is SGHAT and CDR2 is FQNNGV in the germline V gene. The CDR3 consists of 14 residues. The ends were cut back, 0 bases at V and 8 bases at J, with 12 bases in the middle. CDR3 region: CASSLEARLVTQYF. Written as DNA, the CDR3 is TGTGCCAGCAGCTTAGAAGCCAGACTTGTTACGCAGTATTTT.

This rearrangement joins TRBV6-5 to TRBJ1-4; tentative D call: TRBD1 (6 bases). V dropped 8 bases and J dropped 8 bases, with 18 bases sitting between them. Germline V CDR1 and CDR2: MNHEY, SVGAGI. The CDR3 totals 14 residues. The CDR3 DNA is TGTGCCAGCGGGGAAAGGGGGTCCGCAGAAAAACTGTTTTTT. As protein: CASGERGSAEKLFF.

This clone was seen just once. The V and J genes are TRBV7-2 and TRBJ1-4; 11 nucleotides align to TRBD1. Germline V gene data show CDR1 as SGHTA and CDR2 as FQGNSA. Trimming cost V 5 bases and J 11 bases; bases outside gene matches: 10. The CDR3 spans 15 residues. This CDR3 is CASSLSGQGAEKLFF. CDR3 DNA: TGTGCCAGCAGCCTCTCCGGACAGGGGGCGGAGAAACTGTTTTTT.

This clone was counted a single time. The chain carries TRBV5-1 and TRBJ1-1; 7 bases line up with TRBD1. Per the germline V gene, CDR1 is SGHRS and CDR2 is YFSETQ. The CDR3 consists of 16 residues. The junction had 9 bases not matched to a gene; V was cut back by 4 bases and J by 0 bases. The CDR3 DNA reads as TGCGCCAGCAGCCCCGGCGCGACAGGGTTGAACACTGAAGCTTTCTTT. It yields the protein CASSPGATGLNTEAFF.